The next 11 T cell receptor beta chains were all read from a single sample in a study of neurological immune-mediated disorders. TCRdb processed the 5' RACE reads anew with MiXCR; each CDR3 protein has one entry. The table shows approximately 37,000 distinct CDR3 sequences, with 3% to 3.5% occurring only once. Sample time point: longitudinal time-point 1 (baseline). Input material: PBMCs. The receptors here all came from a woman aged 55-69 years with multiple sclerosis.

This clonotype was seen ten or more times. This chain connects TRBV3-1 to TRBJ1-4; D gene unclear. The germline CDR1 and CDR2 sequences are LGHDT and YNNKEL (reference sequence). V lost 0 bases and J lost 10, with 3 bases in between. The CDR3 length is 11 residues. The CDR3 is CASSQEGKLFF. CDR3 DNA: TGTGCCAGCAGCCAAGAGGGAAAACTGTTTTTT.

This clonotype was recorded at least ten times. This sequence joins TRBV5-1 and TRBJ2-7, with TRBD1 matching 7 bases. V lost 0 bases, J lost 2 bases, and 2 bases stayed unmatched. CDR1 and CDR2 (germline): SGHRS, YFSETQ. This CDR3 spans 14 amino acids. This chain's CDR3 is CASSLDGQAYEQYF. In nucleotides, the CDR3 is TGCGCCAGCAGCTTGGATGGACAGGCCTACGAGCAGTACTTC.

Ten or more counts support this clonotype. The V gene is TRBV15, the J gene TRBJ2-1; 8 nucleotides align to TRBD2. The CDR3 loop spans 14 amino acids. V lost 0 bases to trimming and J lost 9 bases; unmatched junction nucleotides: 4. Germline V gives CDR1 LNHNV, CDR2 YYDKDF (reference sequence). Here the CDR3 reads CATSRELLAVEQFF. The CDR3 nucleotides read TGTGCCACCAGCAGAGAATTACTAGCGGTTGAGCAGTTCTTC.

This clonotype came up a few times. A much larger clone differs from this one at a single base, so this may be a read error. Without the conserved terminal phenylalanine or tryptophan, this CDR3 likely stems from a read error. The V call is TRBV20-1, the J call TRBJ1-2, with TRBD1 identical over 7 bases. Germline lookup yields CDR1 DFQATT and CDR2 SNEGSKA (reference sequence). V gave up 5 bases and J gave up 4 bases; unmatched junction bases: 4. The length of the CDR3 is 12 residues. The CDR3 DNA reads TGCAGTGCTCAACAGGGGCCCTATGGCTACACCATC. Its translation is CSAQQGPYGYTI.

In this sample, this clonotype turned up many times. The chain couples TRBV10-3 to TRBJ1-2, with D possibly being TRBD1 (6 bases). The germline V gene has CDR1 ENHRY and CDR2 SYGVKD. The CDR3 has 13 residues. Trimming removed 2 bases at V and 4 bases at J, with 8 bases between. The CDR3 region is CAISEQGIYGYTF. CDR3 DNA: TGTGCCATCAGTGAGCAGGGGATCTATGGCTACACCTTC.

At least ten counts were recorded for this clonotype. This sequence joins TRBV20-1 and TRBJ2-2; weak D call: TRBD1 (6 bases). CDR1 DFQATT and CDR2 SNEGSKA come from the germline V gene (reference sequence). Between the trimmed V and J ends, which lost 0 bases and 4 bases, there was a span of 21 bases. The CDR3 length is 18 residues. The CDR3 reads CSARDQRQGNFGTGELFF. In DNA form, the CDR3 reads TGCAGTGCTAGAGATCAGAGGCAGGGGAATTTTGGCACCGGGGAGCTGTTTTTT.

J is TRBJ1-5 and V is TRBV6-2 or TRBV6-3; 12 bases fit TRBD1. The CDR3 has 16 residues. The ends lost 5 bases at V and 6 bases at J; junction bases unmatched: 8. From germline, CDR1 is MNHEY and CDR2 SVGEGT. CDR3 amino acids: CASSRPGQGAGQPQHF. The CDR3 DNA reads TGTGCCAGCAGTCGCCCGGGACAGGGGGCTGGTCAGCCCCAGCATTTT.

The sample holds many counts of this clonotype. The chain's CDR3 is CACRGISGDSPLHF. Written as DNA, the CDR3 is TGTGCCTGCCGGGGTATTTCTGGGGATTCACCCCTCCACTTT. The rearrangement uses TRBV12-3 or TRBV12-4 and TRBJ1-6, with no clear D. Trimming removed 11 bases from V and 8 bases from J, with 19 bases in between. This CDR3 is 14 amino acids long.

This clonotype was detected ten times or more. The CDR3 region is CASSQEGGVDTQYF. The DNA of the CDR3 is TGTGCCAGCAGCCAAGAAGGTGGCGTAGATACGCAGTATTTT. The rearrangement joins TRBV3-1 to TRBJ2-3; no clear D gene. Trimming stripped 0 bases from V and 5 bases from J, with 9 bases between. CDR1 is LGHDT and CDR2 is YNNKEL in the germline V gene (reference sequence). CDR3 length equals 14 residues.

This clonotype was observed many times. This chain joins TRBV5-1 and TRBJ2-3, with D possibly being TRBD2 (5 bases). Germline CDR1 is SGHRS and CDR2 is YFSETQ. Trimming left V 5 bases short and J 0 bases short, with 10 bases between. CDR3 length: 14 residues. This chain's CDR3 is CASRTGTSTDTQYF. The CDR3 DNA reads TGCGCCAGCAGGACGGGAACTAGCACAGATACGCAGTATTTT.

This clonotype was detected ten times or more. J is TRBJ2-7 and V is TRBV3-1, with 7 bases matching TRBD2. Germline V gives CDR1 LGHDT, CDR2 YNNKEL (reference sequence). The CDR3 runs 15 residues. Trimming removed 4 bases from V and 6 bases from J; junction bases left unmatched: 12. CDR3 residues: CASSRKGEGSSEQYF. The CDR3 nucleotides read TGTGCCAGCAGCCGAAAAGGGGAGGGGTCGTCCGAGCAGTACTTC.